This T cell receptor beta chain stems from a study of identical twins. Notes on the study in general: Possibly, invariant MAIT and iNKT cells partly confounded zero-insertion analyses. Findings came from cross-sectional statistics, without long-term follow-up of donors. There were fewer insertions in abundant cord blood beta clonotypes, but memory repertoires showed no such pattern.

Template switching added a universal primer site; cDNA carried unique molecular identifiers. MiXCR was run by TCRdb on the 5' RACE reads, yielding one entry per CDR3 protein. The sample lists 300,000 to 400,000 distinct CDR3 sequences, about 12% occurring once. CDR3 length equals 15 residues. Trimming cost V 0 bases and J 3 bases, with 10 bases left between them. Germline CDR1 is SGHRS and CDR2 is YFSETQ. A few counts support this clonotype. The antigen remains undetermined. The sample was also reused in another study, on yellow fever vaccine responses in identical twins.

What was sequenced was CD8+ T cells sorted from blood. The rearrangement joins TRBV5-1 to TRBJ1-5; D remains ambiguous. This receptor was identified in a woman between 18 and 30 years old in good health. CDR3 amino acids: CASSLEGAPNQPQHF. The CDR3 DNA reads as TGCGCCAGCAGCTTGGAGGGAGCTCCCAATCAGCCCCAGCATTTT. The full variable domain, rest sourced from reference TRBV5-1 and TRBJ1-5, is KAGVTQTPRYLIKTRGQQVTLSCSPISGHRSVSWYQQTPGQGLQFLFEYFSETQRNKGNFPGRFSGRQFSNSRSEMNVSTLELGDSALYLCASSLEGAPNQPQHFGDGTRLSIL.